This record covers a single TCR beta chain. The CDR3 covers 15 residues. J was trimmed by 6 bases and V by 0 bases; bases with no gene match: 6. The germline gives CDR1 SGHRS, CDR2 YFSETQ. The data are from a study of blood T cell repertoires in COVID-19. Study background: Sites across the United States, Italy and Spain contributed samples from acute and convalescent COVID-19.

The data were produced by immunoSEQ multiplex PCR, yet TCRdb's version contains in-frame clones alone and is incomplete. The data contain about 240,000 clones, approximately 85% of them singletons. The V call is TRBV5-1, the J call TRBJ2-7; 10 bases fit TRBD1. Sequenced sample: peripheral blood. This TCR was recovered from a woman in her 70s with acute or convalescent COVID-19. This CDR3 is CASSLASDRGTEQYF. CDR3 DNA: TGCGCCAGCAGCTTGGCCTCGGACAGGGGGACCGAGCAGTACTTC.